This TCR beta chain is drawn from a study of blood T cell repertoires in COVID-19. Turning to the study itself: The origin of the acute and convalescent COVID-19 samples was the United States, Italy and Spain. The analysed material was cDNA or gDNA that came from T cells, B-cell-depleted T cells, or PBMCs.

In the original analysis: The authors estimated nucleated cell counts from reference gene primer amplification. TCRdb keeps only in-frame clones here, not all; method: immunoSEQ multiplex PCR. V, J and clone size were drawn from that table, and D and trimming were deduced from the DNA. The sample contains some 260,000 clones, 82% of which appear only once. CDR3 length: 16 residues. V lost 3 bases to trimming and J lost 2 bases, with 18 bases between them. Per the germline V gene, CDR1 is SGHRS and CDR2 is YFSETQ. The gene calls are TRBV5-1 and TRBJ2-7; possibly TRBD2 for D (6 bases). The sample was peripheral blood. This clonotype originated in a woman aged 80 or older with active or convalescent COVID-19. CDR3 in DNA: TGCGCCAGCAGCTCCATTAGCGGAACAACCCCCTACGAGCAGTACTTC. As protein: CASSSISGTTPYEQYF.